One and the same sample provided the 15 T cell receptor beta chains below, sequenced in a study of blood T cell repertoires in COVID-19. Data came from immunoSEQ multiplex PCR; TCRdb stores just in-frame clones and leaves some out. The sample has about 400,000 clones, roughly 88% seen once. The specimen was PBMCs or T cells enriched from blood (not recorded which). The receptors were gathered from a woman in her forties with acute COVID-19.

This clone came up a few times. The chain couples TRBV7-9 to TRBJ2-7; D not resolved. The CDR3 is 11 residues long. Germline CDR1 and CDR2: SEHNR and FQNEAQ (reference sequence). Deletions cut 3 bases from V and 2 bases from J, with 2 bases between. In DNA form, the CDR3 reads TGTGCCAGCAGCTTTACCTACGAGCAGTACTTC. Amino acid sequence: CASSFTYEQYF.

There are a few counts of this clone. This CDR3 is also generated by other DNA sequences in the sample. The chain links TRBV2 to TRBJ2-4, with a possible D match to TRBD1 (6 bases). The CDR3 runs 14 residues. Germline-derived CDR1 and CDR2 are SNHLY and FYNNEI. The ends were cut back, 6 bases at V and 0 bases at J, with 9 bases in the middle. The CDR3 here is CASRDSLAKNIQYF. CDR3 bases: TGTGCCAGCAGGGACAGTCTAGCCAAAAACATTCAGTACTTC.

The sample holds one count of this clone. The rearrangement joins TRBV2 to TRBJ1-2, with unresolved D. V lost 6 bases, J lost 4 bases, and 12 bases lay in between. Germline CDR1 and CDR2: SNHLY and FYNNEI. The CDR3 is 13 residues long. CDR3 DNA sequence: TGTGCCAGCAGGTCCCTCTATCCCTATGGCTACACCTTC. Amino acid sequence: CASRSLYPYGYTF.

V gene TRBV7-9 combines with J gene TRBJ1-2, with a weak D call TRBD1 (5 bases). The CDR3 is made up of 13 amino acids. Germline-derived CDR1 and CDR2 are SEHNR and FQNEAQ (reference sequence). With 4 bases removed from V and 2 bases from J, the gap between germline ends came to 8 bases. The CDR3 DNA sequence: TGTGCCAGCAGCTCGGACATCAACTATGGCTACACCTTC. It is translated as CASSSDINYGYTF.

The rearrangement uses TRBV11-2 and TRBJ2-1; TRBD2 matches at 7 bases. J was trimmed by 3 bases and V by 5 bases; bases with no gene match: 7. The CDR3 length is 15 residues. In germline, CDR1 is SGHAT, CDR2 FQNNGV. The CDR3 region is CASSLAETFYNEQFF. The DNA for the CDR3 is TGTGCCAGCAGCCTAGCGGAGACTTTCTACAATGAGCAGTTCTTC.

The J gene is TRBJ2-1, the V gene TRBV4-1, with TRBD1 matching over 10 bases. This CDR3 region has 16 residues. The V gene's germline CDR1 is MGHRA and CDR2 YSYEKL. V gave up 4 bases and J gave up 4 bases; unmatched junction bases: 7. The CDR3 sequence: CASSPPPGQGYNEQFF. The CDR3 coding sequence is TGCGCCAGCAGCCCCCCCCCGGGACAGGGGTACAATGAGCAGTTCTTC.

The chain recombines TRBV19 with TRBJ2-3; TRBD2 agrees at 9 bases. The germline CDR1 and CDR2 sequences are LNHDA and SQIVND (reference sequence). Trimming cost V 7 bases and J 3 bases; bases outside gene matches: 8. This CDR3 has 15 amino acids. CDR3: CASTKLAGQTDTQYF. The CDR3 bases are TGTGCCAGTACCAAACTAGCGGGTCAGACAGATACGCAGTATTTT.

The V gene is TRBV27, the J gene TRBJ1-5; maybe TRBD1 (5 bases). V was pared by 6 bases and J by 0 bases, with 12 bases between. Germline V gene sequence: CDR1 MNHEY, CDR2 SMNVEV (reference sequence). The CDR3 spans 15 residues. CDR3 DNA sequence: TGTGCCAGCAGCCCGACAGCAAATAGCAATCAGCCCCAGCATTTT. This codes for CASSPTANSNQPQHF.

The V and J genes are TRBV2 and TRBJ1-2, with D maybe TRBD1 (5 bases). V dropped 4 bases and J dropped 4 bases, with 16 bases sitting between them. The germline V gene has CDR1 SNHLY and CDR2 FYNNEI. The CDR3 extends over 15 amino acids. CDR3: CASSATGGGGYGYTF. In DNA form, the CDR3 reads TGTGCCAGCAGTGCTACAGGCGGGGGAGGCTATGGCTACACCTTC.

This chain links TRBV19 with TRBJ1-2; 8 positions agree with TRBD1. Per the germline V gene, CDR1 is LNHDA and CDR2 is SQIVND (reference sequence). This CDR3 region has 13 residues. V trimming: 8 bases; J trimming: 4 bases; junction bases outside the gene matches: 6. CDR3 in amino acids: CASVGQGVYGYTF. The CDR3 DNA reads as TGTGCCAGTGTTGGACAGGGTGTCTATGGCTACACCTTC.

This chain joins TRBV19 and TRBJ2-2, with 11 bases that match TRBD2. J was trimmed by 5 bases and V by 5 bases; bases with no gene match: 4. This CDR3 is 15 amino acids long. Per the germline V gene, CDR1 is LNHDA and CDR2 is SQIVND (reference sequence). CDR3 in DNA: TGTGCCAGTAGTTTAGCGGGGGGGTTAACCGGGGAGCTGTTTTTT. It codes for CASSLAGGLTGELFF.

V is TRBV18 and J is TRBJ1-4; no firm D call. Trimming took 2 bases from V and 8 from J, leaving 9 bases between them. Germline CDR1 and CDR2: KGHSH and LQKENI. The CDR3 runs 13 residues. CDR3 amino acids: CASSPGEGEKLFF. The DNA of the CDR3 is TGTGCCAGCTCACCAGGGGAGGGCGAAAAACTGTTTTTT.

The rearrangement uses TRBV5-6 and TRBJ1-2; no reliable D call. Trimming removed 0 bases from V and 6 bases from J, with 12 bases in between. The germline V gene has CDR1 SGHDT and CDR2 YYEEEE. This CDR3 contains 14 residues. CDR3 sequence reads: CASSLVRLRDGYTF. The CDR3 region has the DNA TGTGCCAGCAGCTTGGTTCGCTTGCGGGATGGCTACACCTTC.

With regard to this clone: This same CDR3 is encoded by further DNA sequences in the sample. The rearrangement uses TRBV30 and TRBJ1-5; perhaps TRBD1 as D (6 bases). V was trimmed by 5 bases and J by 0 bases, leaving 8 bases between them. The CDR3 loop spans 13 amino acids. Germline V gene sequence: CDR1 GTSNPN, CDR2 SVGIG (reference sequence). In DNA form, the CDR3 reads TGTGCCTGGTCAGGGGATAGCAATCAGCCCCAGCATTTT. Protein: CAWSGDSNQPQHF.

This clone was observed once. The J gene is TRBJ2-7, the V gene TRBV12-3 or TRBV12-4, with 9 bases that match TRBD1. V was pared by 6 bases and J by 7 bases, with 7 bases of the junction left unmatched. CDR3 size: 13 residues. The CDR3 sequence: CASSRTGDDEQYF. The CDR3 DNA reads as TGTGCCAGCAGCCGGACAGGGGACGATGAGCAGTACTTC.